This entry features one TCR beta chain sequence. In the original workflow: By means of reference gene primer amplification, nucleated cell counts were estimated. The data were produced by immunoSEQ multiplex PCR, yet TCRdb's version contains in-frame clones alone and is incomplete. The DNA gave D and trimming, while V, J and clone size come from that table. The top ten hold around 3.9% of the sample, which has roughly 88,000 clones, under 95% seen once. Germline V gene sequence: CDR1 SGHRS, CDR2 YFSETQ. The CDR3 sequence is 14 residues long. Trimming took 6 bases from V and 6 from J; bases not matched to a gene: 6. The data derive from a study of blood T cell repertoires in COVID-19. Study-level background: The origin of the acute and convalescent COVID-19 samples was the United States, Italy and Spain. PBMCs, B-cell-depleted T cells, or T cells provided the cDNA or gDNA that made up the material.

Specimen: peripheral blood. This clonotype originated in a woman aged 45-65 years in a cohort sampled during active COVID-19. This chain joins TRBV5-1 and TRBJ1-6, with 7 bases that match TRBD1. The CDR3 is CASTPTGLNSPLHF. In nucleotides, the CDR3 is TGCGCCAGCACACCGACAGGGCTTAATTCACCCCTCCACTTT. Full variable domain (missing parts from reference TRBV5-1 and TRBJ1-6): KAGVTQTPRYLIKTRGQQVTLSCSPISGHRSVSWYQQTPGQGLQFLFEYFSETQRNKGNFPGRFSGRQFSNSRSEMNVSTLELGDSALYLCASTPTGLNSPLHFGNGTRLTVT.